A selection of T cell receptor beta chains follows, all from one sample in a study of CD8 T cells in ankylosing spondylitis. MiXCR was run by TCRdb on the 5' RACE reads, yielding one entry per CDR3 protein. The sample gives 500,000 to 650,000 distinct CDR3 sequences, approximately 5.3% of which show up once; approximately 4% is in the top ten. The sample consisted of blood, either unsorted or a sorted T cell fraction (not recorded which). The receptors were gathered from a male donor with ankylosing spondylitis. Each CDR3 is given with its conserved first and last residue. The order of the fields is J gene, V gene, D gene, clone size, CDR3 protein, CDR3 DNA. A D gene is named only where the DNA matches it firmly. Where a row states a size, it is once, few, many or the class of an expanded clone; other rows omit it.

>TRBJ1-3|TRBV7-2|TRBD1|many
CASSYGQATIYF
TGTGCCAGCAGCTACGGACAGGCCACCATATATTTT
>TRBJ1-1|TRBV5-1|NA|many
CASSWGHTMNTEAFF
TGCGCCAGCAGCTGGGGACATACCATGAACACTGAAGCTTTCTTT
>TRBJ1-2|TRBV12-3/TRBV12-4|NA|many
CASSPSVYGYTF
TGTGCCAGCAGCCCTTCGGTCTATGGCTACACCTTC
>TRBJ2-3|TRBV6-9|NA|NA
CASKGWVKYF
TGTGCCAGCAAAGGGTGGGTTAAGTATTTT
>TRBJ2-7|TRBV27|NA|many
CASSGGHYEQYF
TGTGCCAGCAGTGGGGGGCATTACGAGCAGTACTTC
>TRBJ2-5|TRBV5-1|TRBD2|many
CASRAAGDQETQYF
TGCGCCAGCAGGGCAGCGGGGGACCAAGAGACCCAGTACTTC
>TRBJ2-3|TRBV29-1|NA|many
CSVAGLDYRIWDTQYF
TGCAGCGTTGCAGGCTTGGACTACCGAATTTGGGATACGCAGTATTTT
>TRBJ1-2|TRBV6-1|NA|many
CASSQQGPYGYTF
TGTGCCAGCAGTCAACAGGGTCCCTATGGCTACACCTTC
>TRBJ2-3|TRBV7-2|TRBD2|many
CASSLWTSGDTQYF
TGTGCCAGCAGCCTATGGACTAGCGGAGATACGCAGTATTTT
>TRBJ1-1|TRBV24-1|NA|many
CATSGPSNTEAFF
TGTGCCACCAGTGGGCCTTCGAACACTGAAGCTTTCTTT
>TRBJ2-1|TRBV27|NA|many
CASSLRGSLSYNEQFF
TGTGCCAGCAGTTTACGAGGTTCCCTGAGCTACAATGAGCAGTTCTTC
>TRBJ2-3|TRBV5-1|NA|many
CASSLLDSASTDTQYF
TGCGCCAGCAGCTTGTTAGATAGCGCAAGCACAGATACGCAGTATTTT
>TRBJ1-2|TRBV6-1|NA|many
CASSDSSNYGYTF
TGTGCCAGCAGTGACAGCAGCAACTATGGCTACACCTTC
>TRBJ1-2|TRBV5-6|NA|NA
CASSLAVRPLGYTF
TGTGCCAGCAGCTTGGCAGTCAGACCCCTAGGCTACACCTTC
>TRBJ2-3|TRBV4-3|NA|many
CASSQDEGTTDTQYF
TGCGCCAGCAGCCAAGATGAGGGGACTACAGATACGCAGTATTTT
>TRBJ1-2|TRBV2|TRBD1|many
CASSPNQGAGGYTF
TGTGCCAGCAGCCCTAACCAGGGGGCGGGTGGCTACACCTTC
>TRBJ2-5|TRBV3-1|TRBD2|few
CASSPFPGLAMETQYF
TGTGCCAGCAGCCCATTTCCGGGACTAGCGATGGAGACCCAGTACTTC
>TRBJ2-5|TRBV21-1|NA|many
CASSKEPHRGQETQYF
TGTGCCAGCAGCAAAGAGCCCCACAGGGGACAAGAGACCCAGTACTTC
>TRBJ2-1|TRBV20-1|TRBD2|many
CSVPTSGSYNEQFF
TGCAGTGTCCCGACTAGCGGGTCCTACAATGAGCAGTTCTTC
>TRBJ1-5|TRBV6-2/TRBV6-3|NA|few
CASKTPNQPQHF
TGTGCCAGCAAAACTCCGAATCAGCCCCAGCATTTT
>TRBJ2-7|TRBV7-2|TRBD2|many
CASSFLAGGRTEQYF
TGTGCCAGCAGCTTTCTGGCGGGAGGCCGGACGGAGCAGTACTTC
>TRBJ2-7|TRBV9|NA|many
CASSPWPGSYEQYF
TGTGCCAGCAGCCCATGGCCGGGTTCCTACGAGCAGTACTTC
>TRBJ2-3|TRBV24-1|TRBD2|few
CATSDYPGGGTDTQYF
TGTGCCACCAGTGATTACCCCGGGGGGGGAACAGATACGCAGTATTTT
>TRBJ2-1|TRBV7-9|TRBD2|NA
CASSPKPGLLIHEQFF
TGTGCCAGCAGCCCTAAGCCGGGACTATTAATCCATGAGCAGTTCTTC
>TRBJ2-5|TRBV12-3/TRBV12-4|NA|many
CASTLGGPQYF
TGTGCCAGCACTCTGGGGGGGCCGCAGTACTTC
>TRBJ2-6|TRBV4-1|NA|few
CASSQEEGRGTRGGANVLTF
TGCGCCAGCAGCCAAGAGGAAGGGAGGGGGACCCGAGGTGGGGCCAACGTCCTGACTTTC
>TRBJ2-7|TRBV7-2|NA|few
CASSLSWDTVENEQYF
TGTGCCAGCAGCTTATCGTGGGACACGGTCGAGAACGAGCAGTACTTC
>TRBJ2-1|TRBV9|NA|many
CASSYGGWDNEQFF
TGTGCCAGCAGCTATGGAGGGTGGGACAATGAGCAGTTCTTC
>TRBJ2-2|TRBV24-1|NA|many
CATSDWRRDGNTGELFF
TGTGCCACCAGTGATTGGAGAAGGGATGGGAACACCGGGGAGCTGTTTTTT
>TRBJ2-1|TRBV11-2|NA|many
CASSPYRNEQFF
TGTGCCAGCAGCCCATATAGGAATGAGCAGTTCTTC
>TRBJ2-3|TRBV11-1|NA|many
CASSFRGSRADTQYF
TGTGCCAGCAGCTTCCGAGGGAGTAGGGCAGATACGCAGTATTTT
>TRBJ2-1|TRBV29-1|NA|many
CSAGTGSSYNEQFF
TGCAGCGCAGGAACAGGGAGCTCCTACAATGAGCAGTTCTTC
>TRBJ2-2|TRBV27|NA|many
CASSLAEATGELFF
TGTGCCAGCAGTTTAGCAGAAGCCACCGGGGAGCTGTTTTTT
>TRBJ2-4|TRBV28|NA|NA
CASSFRDVQYF
TGTGCCAGCAGTTTTCGGGACGTTCAGTACTTC